The next 21 T cell receptor beta chains were all read from a single sample in a study of T cells after posttransplantation cyclophosphamide. Sampled 1 year posttransplant, controls received myeloablative marrow transplants, methotrexate and a calcineurin inhibitor. Sequencing used immunoSEQ multiplex PCR; TCRdb keeps in-frame clones, though not all of them. The table lists about 21,000 clones, 85% to 90% of them singletons, with roughly 2% in the top ten. Material: PBMCs, obtained around 380 days after allogeneic stem cell transplant with calcineurin inhibitor and methotrexate. These receptors all stem from a female patient aged 25-39 years who received an allogeneic stem cell transplant from an unrelated donor, was CMV-positive, and had acute and chronic GVHD. These T cells may partly come from the graft donor.

The J gene is TRBJ1-6, the V gene TRBV11-2, with 7 bases identical to TRBD1. The CDR3 contains 14 residues. CDR1 is SGHAT, CDR2 FQNNGV, per germline. V shed 3 bases and J 6 bases; nucleotides not matched to a gene: 2. CDR3 nucleotide sequence: TGTGCCAGCAGCTTTGCAGGGGGTAATTCACCCCTCCACTTT. Its protein is CASSFAGGNSPLHF.

The genes are TRBV29-1 and TRBJ2-3; the D is unclear. Between the trimmed V and J ends, which lost 0 bases and 0 bases, there was a span of 16 bases. The CDR3 spans 17 residues. CDR1 and CDR2 from the germline V gene are SQVTM and ANQGSEA. The CDR3 region is CSVEDRLSPKSTDTQYF. CDR3 DNA sequence: TGCAGCGTTGAAGATCGATTAAGCCCCAAGAGCACAGATACGCAGTATTTT.

The chain is built from TRBV11-3 and TRBJ2-1; TRBD2 matches 9 bases. V trimming: 0 bases; J trimming: 3 bases; junction bases outside the gene matches: 6. CDR1 and CDR2 from the germline V gene are SGHNT and YENEEA. CDR3 length equals 17 residues. The CDR3 region is CASSLDRVSGSYNEQFF. CDR3 nucleotides: TGTGCCAGCAGCTTAGATCGGGTTAGCGGGAGCTACAATGAGCAGTTCTTC.

This chain connects TRBV5-1 to TRBJ2-5; 12 bases are shared with TRBD2. Trimming cost V 5 bases and J 4 bases; bases outside gene matches: 3. The CDR3 is made up of 14 amino acids. Germline CDR1 reads SGHRS; CDR2 reads YFSETQ. Here the CDR3 reads CASSKTSGRETQYF. The CDR3 DNA reads TGCGCCAGCAGTAAGACTAGCGGGAGAGAGACCCAGTACTTC.

J is TRBJ2-7 and V is TRBV10-3, with TRBD2 as a possible D gene (5 bases). The ends were cut back, 2 bases at V and 7 bases at J, with 18 bases in the middle. The germline V gene encodes CDR1 ENHRY and CDR2 SYGVKD. The CDR3 totals 15 residues. The CDR3 bases are TGTGCCATCAGTGAGCCCCGGACTGGGGTCGGAGAGCAGTACTTC. This gives the protein CAISEPRTGVGEQYF.

Points on this clone: This sample also contains other DNA sequences that code for the same CDR3. The V and J genes are TRBV27 and TRBJ2-5; weak D call: TRBD1 (5 bases). Trimming took off 3 bases at V and 1 base at J, with 9 bases between the two ends. The V gene's germline CDR1 is MNHEY and CDR2 SMNVEV (reference sequence). This CDR3 contains 14 residues. The CDR3 loop reads CASSLGQLQETQYF. The CDR3 DNA sequence: TGTGCCAGCAGTTTGGGGCAGCTCCAAGAGACCCAGTACTTC.

The chain employs TRBV2 and TRBJ2-5, with D uncertain. The germline V gene encodes CDR1 SNHLY and CDR2 FYNNEI. The CDR3 runs to 11 residues. With 6 bases removed from V and 6 bases from J, the gap between germline ends came to 8 bases. CDR3 DNA: TGTGCCAGCAGCTCGACTCAGACCCAGTACTTC. Protein: CASSSTQTQYF.

Worth noting for this clone: The same CDR3 arises from other DNA sequences in this sample as well. The CDR3 region is CASGLKLLAGGRHEQFF. The DNA of the CDR3 is TGTGCTAGTGGCTTGAAGCTCCTAGCGGGAGGGCGTCATGAGCAGTTCTTC. V and J are TRBV12-5 and TRBJ2-1, with 12 bases that match TRBD2. The CDR3 extends over 17 amino acids. V shed 6 bases and J 8 bases; nucleotides not matched to a gene: 14. Germline lookup yields CDR1 LGHNT and CDR2 FRNRAP.

This clone was recorded only once. The chain carries TRBV11-2 and TRBJ2-7; D remains unclear. The ends were cut back, 1 base at V and 7 bases at J, with 8 bases in the middle. This CDR3 is 12 amino acids long. The germline CDR1 and CDR2 sequences are SGHAT and FQNNGV. The CDR3 loop is CASSLGSREQYV. The CDR3 DNA is TGTGCCAGCAGCTTAGGTTCGCGGGAGCAGTACGTC.

The rearrangement links TRBV27 to TRBJ2-5, with 7 bases matching TRBD1. This CDR3 is built from 15 residues. CDR1 is MNHEY and CDR2 is SMNVEV in the germline V gene (reference sequence). J lost 0 bases, V lost 4 bases, and 5 bases had no gene match. CDR3 nucleotides: TGTGCCAGCAGTTCCGGGACAGTTTACCAAGAGACCCAGTACTTC. It codes for CASSSGTVYQETQYF.

The chain employs TRBV9 and TRBJ1-2; D unresolved. Germline V gene data show CDR1 as SGDLS and CDR2 as YYNGEE. With 4 bases removed from V and 4 bases from J, the gap between germline ends came to 8 bases. The CDR3 extends over 12 amino acids. DNA of the CDR3: TGTGCCAGCAGCACCGTGGCCTATGGCTACACCTTC. Encoded protein: CASSTVAYGYTF.

The chain couples TRBV7-2 to TRBJ2-1; D not certain. Germline CDR1 reads SGHTA; CDR2 reads FQGNSA. The CDR3 extends over 14 amino acids. The ends were cut back, 3 bases at V and 5 bases at J, with 11 bases in the middle. In nucleotides, the CDR3 is TGTGCCAGCAGCTTCGCGAGTAGAAACAATGAGCAGTTCTTC. Translating it yields CASSFASRNNEQFF.

The chain carries TRBV7-2 and TRBJ1-1, with 10 bases identical to TRBD1. V gave up 1 base and J gave up 2 bases; unmatched junction bases: 1. The length of the CDR3 is 15 residues. The germline CDR1 and CDR2 sequences are SGHTA and FQGNSA. The CDR3 DNA sequence: TGTGCCAGCAGCTTAGGGACAGGGGGTAACACTGAAGCTTTCTTT. Encoded protein: CASSLGTGGNTEAFF.

This clone was seen just once. The sample carries other DNA sequences with the same CDR3. The genes are TRBV27 and TRBJ1-5; a possible D gene is TRBD1 (6 bases). V lost 2 bases and J 1 base, leaving 12 bases between the germline ends. The CDR3 is 16 residues long. Per the germline V gene, CDR1 is MNHEY and CDR2 is SMNVEV (reference sequence). CDR3 in DNA: TGTGCCAGCAGTTTACAGGGGTCGCTCAGCAATCAGCCCCAGCATTTT. It encodes CASSLQGSLSNQPQHF.

This rearrangement joins TRBV11-2 to TRBJ2-3; the D is unclear. Trimming cost V 2 bases and J 0 bases, with 9 bases left between them. The germline V gene encodes CDR1 SGHAT and CDR2 FQNNGV. The CDR3 totals 15 residues. The CDR3 DNA follows: TGTGCCAGCAGCTTACAGCAGACTAGCACAGATACGCAGTATTTT. This codes for CASSLQQTSTDTQYF.

This clone was seen only once. The chain combines TRBV6-1 with TRBJ1-1; D remains ambiguous. The CDR3 is 15 residues long. The V end lost 3 bases, the J end lost 0 bases, and 11 bases lay between the germline ends. Germline CDR1 and CDR2: MNHNS and SASEGT. In nucleotides, the CDR3 is TGTGCCAGCAGTGATGATATAGCCATGAACACTGAAGCTTTCTTT. It yields the protein CASSDDIAMNTEAFF.

The CDR3 region has the DNA TGTGCCAGCAGGGCGGGACAGGGGTATACCGGGGAGCTGTTTTTT. This sequence encodes CASRAGQGYTGELFF. The chain combines TRBV5-5 with TRBJ2-2; 10 nucleotides match TRBD1. In germline, CDR1 is SGHKS, CDR2 YYEKEE (reference sequence). The V segment lost 5 bases and the J segment 5 bases; nucleotides outside the gene matches: 6. The CDR3 covers 15 residues. The variable domain in full, completed from reference TRBV5-5 and TRBJ2-2, reads DAGVTQSPTHLIKTRGQQVTLRCSPISGHKSVSWYQQVLGQGPQFIFQYYEKEERGRGNFPDRFSARQFPNYSSELNVNALLLGDSALYLCASRAGQGYTGELFFGEGSRLTVL.

This chain links TRBV13 with TRBJ2-5; maybe TRBD2 (6 bases). The CDR3 totals 16 residues. With 7 bases removed from V and 0 bases from J, the gap between germline ends came to 18 bases. Germline values: CDR1 PRHDT, CDR2 FYEKMQ (reference sequence). CDR3 sequence (DNA): TGTGCCAGCATCGACCGGGGGAGCGGCCACCAAGAGACCCAGTACTTC. Protein sequence: CASIDRGSGHQETQYF.

V gene TRBV5-1 combines with J gene TRBJ1-1, with a weak D call TRBD1 (5 bases). V gave up 1 base and J gave up 6 bases, with 7 bases separating them. Germline V gene lookup returns CDR1 SGHRS and CDR2 YFSETQ. The CDR3 contains 12 residues. The CDR3 DNA follows: TGCGCCAGCAGCTTGATAGGGGCTGAAGCTTTCTTT. Encoded protein: CASSLIGAEAFF.

The chain recombines TRBV30 with TRBJ1-5; TRBD1 aligns across 7 bases. Germline V gene data show CDR1 as GTSNPN and CDR2 as SVGIG (reference sequence). The trim removed 3 bases at V and 4 bases at J, leaving 9 bases unmatched. CDR3 length: 15 amino acids. CDR3 residues: CAWSGPLTGNQPQHF. CDR3 nucleotides: TGTGCCTGGAGCGGCCCCCTGACAGGGAATCAGCCCCAGCATTTT.

This chain links TRBV28 with TRBJ1-5; D possibly corresponds to TRBD1 (5 bases). V was clipped by 2 bases and J by 2 bases, with 10 bases between them. Germline lookup yields CDR1 MDHEN and CDR2 SYDVKM. The CDR3 contains 15 residues. The CDR3 sequence is CASSLVQGGNQPQHF. CDR3 DNA: TGTGCCAGCAGTTTAGTCCAGGGTGGCAATCAGCCCCAGCATTTT. Based on the CDR3 plus reference TRBV28 and TRBJ1-5, the full variable domain is DVKVTQSSRYLVKRTGEKVFLECVQDMDHENMFWYRQDPGLGLRLIYFSYDVKMKEKGDIPEGYSVSREKKERFSLILESASTNQTSMYLCASSLVQGGNQPQHFGDGTRLSIL.